Below are 32 T cell receptor beta chains sequenced from a single sample in a study of identical twins. TCRdb ran MiXCR on the 5' RACE reads and lists one entry per CDR3 protein. The sample records around 450,000 distinct CDR3 sequences, 12% to 15% being singletons. This sample was also put to use in a study of yellow fever vaccine responses in identical twins.

The source material was CD4+ T cells sorted from blood. Source of these receptors: a woman between 18 and 29 years old in good health.

This clonotype has only a few counts. The chain has TRBV4-3 and TRBJ2-1, with 10 bases matching TRBD2. Germline V CDR1 and CDR2: LGHNA, YSLEER. The CDR3 sequence is 20 residues long. V trimming: 3 bases; J trimming: 5 bases; junction bases outside the gene matches: 19. This CDR3 is CASSQVHLLAGVWGHNEQFF. CDR3 sequence (DNA): TGCGCCAGCAGCCAGGTTCATCTCCTAGCGGGAGTGTGGGGACACAATGAGCAGTTCTTC.

The rearrangement links TRBV20-1 to TRBJ2-3; perhaps TRBD1 as D (5 bases). CDR1 DFQATT and CDR2 SNEGSKA come from the germline V gene (reference sequence). V lost 6 bases, J lost 2 bases, and 9 bases lay in between. This CDR3 comprises 12 residues. The CDR3 spells CSAGRDTDTQYF. The DNA for the CDR3 is TGCAGTGCGGGGCGTGACACAGATACGCAGTATTTT.

This sequence joins TRBV10-3 and TRBJ2-7, with D tentatively TRBD2 (6 bases). Trimming stripped 10 bases from V and 7 bases from J, with 20 bases between. The CDR3 has 13 residues. Germline V lookup: CDR1 ENHRY, CDR2 SYGVKD. Here the CDR3 reads CATTRDLHLEQYF. CDR3 coding DNA: TGTGCCACCACCCGGGACTTGCACCTGGAGCAGTACTTC.

This clonotype was detected ten times or more. A junction boundary mismatches the germline segment, possibly from a read error. The gene calls are TRBV5-1 and TRBJ2-3; D remains ambiguous. This CDR3 is built from 14 residues. Germline V gives CDR1 SGHRS, CDR2 YFSETQ. CDR3: CASSLRASTDTQYF. The CDR3 DNA follows: TGTGCCAGCAGCCTGCGCGCCAGCACAGATACGCAGTATTTT.

This clonotype was seen only a few times. The rearrangement joins TRBV6-1 to TRBJ2-5; 16 bases map to TRBD2. CDR1 is MNHNS, CDR2 SASEGT, per germline. Unmatched junction bases numbered 7, after V lost 5 bases and J lost 4 bases. The CDR3 loop spans 17 amino acids. CDR3 residues: CASSRPGLAGGPETQYF. The CDR3 DNA follows: TGTGCCAGCAGTAGACCGGGACTAGCGGGGGGGCCAGAGACCCAGTACTTC.

This clonotype turned up a few times. This rearrangement joins TRBV9 to TRBJ2-3; D might be TRBD1 (7 bases). Germline CDR1 reads SGDLS; CDR2 reads YYNGEE. The length of the CDR3 is 15 residues. Trimming pared 2 bases from V and 2 bases from J, leaving 12 bases between. The CDR3 DNA sequence: TGTGCCAGCAGCGTCAGGGGGGAATACACAGATACGCAGTATTTT. Its protein is CASSVRGEYTDTQYF.

V gene TRBV20-1 combines with J gene TRBJ1-1; D is perhaps TRBD1 (5 bases). Between the trimmed V and J ends, which lost 0 bases and 2 bases, there was a span of 13 bases. The CDR3 sequence is 15 residues long. Germline CDR1 reads DFQATT; CDR2 reads SNEGSKA (reference sequence). Here the CDR3 DNA reads TGCAGTGCTAGAGATCGCCGGGGGACTAACACTGAAGCTTTCTTT. Translation gives CSARDRRGTNTEAFF.

This clonotype appeared many times. The chain recombines TRBV5-1 with TRBJ2-5; either TRBD1 or TRBD2 may fit D (6 bases each). The germline gives CDR1 SGHRS, CDR2 YFSETQ. The CDR3 contains 14 residues. V lost 1 base and J lost 2, with 9 bases in between. Here the CDR3 reads CASSLTGRQETQYF. CDR3 DNA: TGCGCCAGCAGCTTGACAGGGAGGCAAGAGACCCAGTACTTC.

V usage is TRBV18 and J usage is TRBJ2-7, with a possible D match to TRBD1 (6 bases). The CDR3 runs to 15 residues. The germline V gene has CDR1 KGHSH and CDR2 LQKENI. V lost 3 bases and J lost 0, with 12 bases in between. The DNA of the CDR3 is TGTGCCAGCTCACCCTTTACAGGGAGCTCCTACGAGCAGTACTTC. This translates into CASSPFTGSSYEQYF.

This clonotype was detected only a few times. The chain employs TRBV20-1 and TRBJ2-7; D is possibly TRBD2 (5 bases). The length of the CDR3 is 13 residues. Looked up from germline, CDR1 is DFQATT and CDR2 is SNEGSKA (reference sequence). Trimming removed 6 bases at V and 0 bases at J, with 12 bases between. CDR3: CSAGRGSSYEQYF. CDR3 nucleotides: TGCAGTGCCGGAAGAGGGAGCTCCTACGAGCAGTACTTC.

The V gene is TRBV7-2, the J gene TRBJ2-3; 9 bases agree with TRBD2. V shed 1 base, J shed 2 bases, and the junction held 4 bases outside the gene matches. Looked up from germline, CDR1 is SGHTA and CDR2 is FQGNSA. This CDR3 is 16 amino acids long. The CDR3 DNA sequence: TGTGCCAGCAGCTTAGTAGCGGGAGCCCACACAGATACGCAGTATTTT. Encoded protein: CASSLVAGAHTDTQYF.

This clonotype has just a few counts. V usage is TRBV5-6 and J usage is TRBJ1-2; no clear D gene. Trimming removed 3 bases from V and 2 bases from J, with 8 bases in between. Germline loops: CDR1 SGHDT, CDR2 YYEEEE. CDR3 length: 13 residues. The CDR3 spells CASSSDGNYGYTF. The CDR3 bases are TGTGCCAGCAGCTCAGACGGGAACTATGGCTACACCTTC.

This clonotype was observed a few times. This chain joins TRBV7-2 and TRBJ2-2, with a tentative D call TRBD1 (5 bases). The CDR3 contains 14 residues. Trimming took 5 bases from V and 7 from J, leaving 14 bases between them. Germline loops: CDR1 SGHTA, CDR2 FQGNSA. Here the CDR3 DNA reads TGTGCCAGCAGCCCAAGTGGGGCGGTCGGGGAGCTGTTTTTT. It codes for CASSPSGAVGELFF. The variable domain in full, with the rest retrieved from reference TRBV7-2 and TRBJ2-2, is GAGVSQSPSNKVTEKGKDVELRCDPISGHTALYWYRQSLGQGLEFLIYFQGNSAPDKSGLPSDRFSAERTGGSVSTLTIQRTQQEDSAVYLCASSPSGAVGELFFGEGSRLTVL.

This clonotype was seen only a few times. V and J are TRBV11-1 and TRBJ1-4; D possibly corresponds to TRBD1 (6 bases). The V end was cut by 7 bases, the J end by 0 bases, with 24 bases between. The germline gives CDR1 SGHAT, CDR2 FQDESV (reference sequence). This CDR3 has 19 amino acids. The CDR3 loop is CASTHPDLDSDATNEKLFF. The DNA for the CDR3 is TGTGCCAGCACCCATCCGGACCTGGACAGTGACGCAACTAATGAAAAACTGTTTTTT. Full variable domain (missing parts from reference TRBV11-1 and TRBJ1-4): EAEVAQSPRYKITEKSQAVAFWCDPISGHATLYWYRQILGQGPELLVQFQDESVVDDSQLPKDRFSAERLKGVDSTLKIQPAELGDSAMYLCASTHPDLDSDATNEKLFFGSGTQLSVL.

The chain carries TRBV4-3 and TRBJ2-2; a weak D match, TRBD1 (6 bases). V was trimmed by 0 bases and J by 4 bases, leaving 9 bases between them. Germline V gives CDR1 LGHNA, CDR2 YSLEER. This CDR3 region has 15 residues. CDR3 bases: TGCGCCAGCAGCCAAGACGGGACACCCACCGGGGAGCTGTTTTTT. Residues: CASSQDGTPTGELFF.

This clonotype was counted only a few times. The CDR3 DNA is TGTGCCAGCAGAGCCCTGAGCGGGGGGGCAGCGGGTGAGCAGTTCTTC. It is translated as CASRALSGGAAGEQFF. The chain has TRBV12-3 or TRBV12-4 and TRBJ2-1, with 10 bases fitting TRBD2. J was trimmed by 9 bases and V by 6 bases; bases with no gene match: 14. The CDR3 runs 16 residues.

The chain employs TRBV7-3 and TRBJ2-1, with TRBD2 identical over 10 bases. Germline-derived CDR1 and CDR2 are SGHTA and FQGTGA. After removal of 5 bases from V and 7 bases from J, the junction contained 8 bases not matched to a gene. The CDR3 sequence is 15 residues long. The CDR3 protein is CASSQLGLAENEQFF. The DNA for the CDR3 is TGTGCCAGCAGCCAACTCGGACTAGCGGAGAATGAGCAGTTCTTC.

This clonotype came up many times. The CDR3: CASRLPGQGLDTQYF. The CDR3 nucleotides read TGTGCCAGCAGACTACCGGGACAGGGCCTAGATACGCAGTATTTT. This chain joins TRBV12-3 or TRBV12-4 and TRBJ2-3; TRBD1 agrees at 9 bases. CDR3 length equals 15 residues. J gave up 5 bases and V 6 bases, and 9 bases lay outside the gene matches.

The chain combines TRBV4-2 with TRBJ2-2, with D unclear. Germline CDR1 LGHNA, CDR2 YNFKEQ. V lost 1 base, J lost 4 bases, and 13 bases lay in between. The length of the CDR3 is 16 residues. CDR3: CASSQGRMSGTGELFF. DNA of the CDR3: TGTGCCAGCAGCCAAGGGCGGATGTCGGGCACCGGGGAGCTGTTTTTT.

The genes are TRBV29-1 and TRBJ2-5; D might be TRBD1 (6 bases). This CDR3 has 15 amino acids. The ends were cut back, 3 bases at V and 7 bases at J, with 21 bases in the middle. From germline, CDR1 is SQVTM and CDR2 ANQGSEA. The chain's CDR3 is CSVDGGQNPRGTQYF. The CDR3 DNA reads TGCAGCGTTGATGGGGGACAAAACCCCAGGGGGACCCAGTACTTC.

This clonotype was observed a few times. V gene TRBV7-2 combines with J gene TRBJ2-3; the match to TRBD2 covers 10 bases. From germline, CDR1 is SGHTA and CDR2 FQGNSA. There are 17 residues in the CDR3. V lost 4 bases to trimming and J lost 4 bases; unmatched junction nucleotides: 11. The CDR3 protein is CASSSRASGSFADTQYF. The CDR3 nucleotides read TGTGCCAGCAGCTCCCGGGCTAGCGGGAGTTTCGCAGATACGCAGTATTTT.

This clonotype was picked up a small number of times. J is TRBJ2-4 and V is TRBV15, with 15 bases lining up with TRBD2. CDR3 length equals 19 residues. The trim removed 0 bases at V and 7 bases at J, leaving 10 bases unmatched. Germline-derived CDR1 and CDR2 are LNHNV and YYDKDF (reference sequence). CDR3 region: CATSRDRGLAGGERNIQYF. Written as DNA, the CDR3 is TGTGCCACCAGCAGAGATCGTGGACTAGCGGGGGGGGAGCGGAACATTCAGTACTTC.

This clonotype came up a few times. The genes are TRBV24-1 and TRBJ2-5; D might be TRBD2 (5 bases). This CDR3 spans 11 amino acids. In germline, CDR1 is KGHDR, CDR2 SFDVKD. V was cut by 8 bases and J by 4 bases, with 7 bases left in between. CDR3 DNA sequence: TGTGCCACCACCGAGGGAGAGACCCAGTACTTC. Translation: CATTEGETQYF.

This clonotype was observed many times. The genes are TRBV12-3 or TRBV12-4 and TRBJ1-1, with 7 bases matching TRBD1. Germline trimming cut 4 bases from V and 1 base from J; bases unmatched to any gene: 6. This CDR3 spans 15 amino acids. The CDR3: CASSWGAGGNTEAFF. In DNA form, the CDR3 reads TGTGCCAGCAGTTGGGGAGCAGGGGGGAACACTGAAGCTTTCTTT.

This chain uses TRBV16 with TRBJ2-5; TRBD1 agrees at 8 bases. The V segment lost 0 bases and the J segment 5 bases; nucleotides outside the gene matches: 11. The CDR3 has 17 amino acids. Germline V CDR1 and CDR2: KGHSY, FQNENV. This CDR3 reads CASSQSQAQGGTETQYF. CDR3 coding DNA: TGTGCCAGCAGCCAATCTCAAGCACAGGGGGGAACGGAGACCCAGTACTTC.

The gene calls are TRBV27 and TRBJ2-7; 7 bases fit TRBD1. The V and J ends lost 4 bases and 4 bases, in that order; junction bases with no gene match: 10. Germline CDR1 MNHEY, CDR2 SMNVEV (reference sequence). This CDR3 is built from 15 residues. CDR3 region: CASSSSPGQLYEQYF. In DNA form, the CDR3 reads TGTGCCAGCAGTTCCTCCCCGGGACAGCTTTACGAGCAGTACTTC.

In this sample, this clonotype turned up a few times. This chain joins TRBV7-9 and TRBJ1-1; tentative D call: TRBD1 (6 bases). This CDR3 is built from 13 residues. Per germline, CDR1 SEHNR and CDR2 FQNEAQ (reference sequence). Trimming pared 5 bases from V and 4 bases from J, leaving 11 bases between. Here the CDR3 DNA reads TGTGCCAGCAGCGCAACAGGGCCCACTGAAGCTTTCTTT. Its translation: CASSATGPTEAFF.

In this sample, this clonotype turned up many times. This chain links TRBV5-5 with TRBJ2-3; tentative D call: TRBD2 (7 bases). Germline assignment: CDR1 SGHKS and CDR2 YYEKEE (reference sequence). Trimming removed 0 bases at V and 3 bases at J, with 14 bases between. The CDR3 loop spans 16 amino acids. The CDR3 DNA is TGTGCCAGCAGCTTGGTACCGGGGGGCGGTACAGATACGCAGTATTTT. Translated: CASSLVPGGGTDTQYF.

This clonotype occurred a few times. The J gene is TRBJ2-1, the V gene TRBV3-1; no definite D call. The CDR3 extends over 14 amino acids. With 0 bases removed from V and 8 bases from J, the gap between germline ends came to 11 bases. Germline values: CDR1 LGHDT, CDR2 YNNKEL (reference sequence). The CDR3 nucleotides read TGTGCCAGCAGCCAAGAAGTATTGGTGGATGAGCAGTTCTTC. Amino acid sequence: CASSQEVLVDEQFF.

This clonotype was seen a handful of times. V gene TRBV15 combines with J gene TRBJ2-1; 9 bases fit TRBD2. Germline CDR1 and CDR2: LNHNV and YYDKDF (reference sequence). With 0 bases clipped from V and 4 bases from J, the junction kept 13 bases outside the gene matches. This CDR3 region has 19 residues. CDR3 sequence (DNA): TGTGCCACCAGCAGAGATCAGGGCGGGGGGGCCCTGCTTTACAATGAGCAGTTCTTC. This translates into CATSRDQGGGALLYNEQFF.

This chain's CDR3 is CASSKRGDETQYF. The CDR3 DNA sequence: TGCGCCAGCAGTAAGCGGGGGGATGAGACCCAGTACTTC. J is TRBJ2-5 and V is TRBV5-1; 9 positions match TRBD2. The trim removed 5 bases at V and 5 bases at J, leaving 4 bases unmatched. This CDR3 comprises 13 residues. Germline CDR1 reads SGHRS; CDR2 reads YFSETQ. Variable domain in full (rest from reference TRBV5-1 and TRBJ2-5): KAGVTQTPRYLIKTRGQQVTLSCSPISGHRSVSWYQQTPGQGLQFLFEYFSETQRNKGNFPGRFSGRQFSNSRSEMNVSTLELGDSALYLCASSKRGDETQYFGPGTRLLVL.

This chain connects TRBV5-1 to TRBJ2-7, with a tentative D call TRBD1 (6 bases). The CDR3 consists of 14 residues. The germline V gene encodes CDR1 SGHRS and CDR2 YFSETQ. The V end was cut by 4 bases, the J end by 4 bases, with 15 bases between. CDR3 coding DNA: TGCGCCAGCAGCCCACGGACAGCCCTATACGAGCAGTACTTC. It codes for CASSPRTALYEQYF.